The 14 T cell receptor beta chains given below trace back to one sample, sequenced in a study of cytomegalovirus exposure and HLA in healthy donors. The study ran its PCR with 60 Vbeta and 13 Jbeta primers. Clones were read by immunoSEQ multiplex PCR, and TCRdb kept only the in-frame ones, dropping some. The repertoire consists of some 150,000 clones, with roughly 77% occurring once and the leading ten covering approximately 1.6%. What was sequenced was PBMCs. Every receptor here comes from a woman between 25 and 40 years old in good health and CMV-seronegative.

The chain employs TRBV28 and TRBJ2-1; possibly TRBD2 for D (5 bases). Germline V CDR1 and CDR2: MDHEN, SYDVKM. V gave up 5 bases and J gave up 5 bases, with 19 bases separating them. This CDR3 has 16 residues. This chain's CDR3 is CASSPRRHAYNNEQFF. The CDR3 nucleotides read TGTGCCAGCAGTCCCAGGAGGCACGCGTACAACAATGAGCAGTTCTTC.

This clone has just one count. The chain links TRBV23-1 to TRBJ1-5, with D maybe TRBD1 (5 bases). TRBV23-1 is an ORF, and what it does is uncertain. V gave up 2 bases and J gave up 0 bases, with 11 bases separating them. The CDR3 has 16 amino acids. The DNA of the CDR3 is TGCGCCAGCAGTCAAGCAGGGTCAAATAGCAATCAGCCCCAGCATTTT. It translates to CASSQAGSNSNQPQHF.

The chain carries TRBV11-2 and TRBJ1-4; 9 nucleotides agree with TRBD1. This CDR3 has 16 amino acids. The V gene end was trimmed by 7 bases and the J gene end by 8 bases; junction bases not matched to a gene: 14. Germline-derived CDR1 and CDR2 are SGHAT and FQNNGV. The CDR3 nucleotides read TGTGCCAGCACCAGAATTACGGGACAGGGCGGCGAAAAACTGTTTTTT. It is translated as CASTRITGQGGEKLFF.

Regarding this clone: The junction does not match germline at one end; this may be a read error. CDR3 protein: CASSEGYGSERYF. For the CDR3, the DNA is TGTGCCAGCAGTGAAGGCTATGGGTCCGAGCGGTACTTC. V usage is TRBV6-1 and J usage is TRBJ2-7, with unresolved D. Germline loops: CDR1 MNHNS, CDR2 SASEGT. CDR3 size: 13 residues.

This sequence joins TRBV5-1 and TRBJ2-1; maybe TRBD2 (5 bases). This CDR3 spans 13 amino acids. Germline CDR1 and CDR2: SGHRS and YFSETQ. The V end lost 4 bases, the J end lost 4 bases, and 9 bases lay between the germline ends. Here the CDR3 reads CASSTLVYNEQFF. CDR3 in DNA: TGCGCCAGCAGCACACTAGTATACAATGAGCAGTTCTTC. Combining the CDR3 with reference TRBV5-1 and TRBJ2-1 gives the whole variable domain KAGVTQTPRYLIKTRGQQVTLSCSPISGHRSVSWYQQTPGQGLQFLFEYFSETQRNKGNFPGRFSGRQFSNSRSEMNVSTLELGDSALYLCASSTLVYNEQFFGPGTRLTVL.

CDR3 region: CASSEFLGQGIDEQFF. In DNA, the CDR3 is TGTGCCAGCAGTGAATTTCTTGGACAGGGGATCGATGAGCAGTTCTTC. The rearrangement links TRBV6-1 to TRBJ2-1; 9 nucleotides match TRBD1. Germline V gene sequence: CDR1 MNHNS, CDR2 SASEGT. This CDR3 has 16 amino acids. The V gene end was trimmed by 2 bases and the J gene end by 8 bases; junction bases not matched to a gene: 10.

This sequence joins TRBV7-6 and TRBJ2-5; tentative D call: TRBD2 (6 bases). The CDR3 totals 16 residues. Germline V gene data show CDR1 as SGHVS and CDR2 as FNYEAQ. V was clipped by 6 bases and J by 4 bases, with 21 bases between them. The CDR3 loop reads CASRAYGGGMGETQYF. CDR3 nucleotide sequence: TGTGCCAGCAGGGCTTATGGTGGCGGGATGGGAGAGACCCAGTACTTC.

CDR3 in amino acids: CASSPLAGGVETQYF. CDR3 bases: TGTGCCAGCAGCCCACTAGCGGGGGGGGTAGAGACCCAGTACTTC. The chain employs TRBV11-2 and TRBJ2-5, with TRBD2 matching 13 bases. V gave up 5 bases and J gave up 4 bases; unmatched junction bases: 4. The V gene's germline CDR1 is SGHAT and CDR2 FQNNGV. The CDR3 is 15 amino acids.

The rearrangement uses TRBV2 and TRBJ1-4; 7 nucleotides match TRBD1. V lost 10 bases and J lost 7; bases outside the gene matches: 9. This CDR3 comprises 13 residues. In germline, CDR1 is SNHLY, CDR2 FYNNEI. The CDR3, as DNA: TGTGCCACCGAGAGGGGGCGAGGTGAAAAACTGTTTTTT. Translation gives CATERGRGEKLFF.

V and J are TRBV27 and TRBJ1-1, with 9 positions matching TRBD1. V dropped 4 bases and J dropped 5; count of bases not matched to a gene: 14. Germline V lookup: CDR1 MNHEY, CDR2 SMNVEV (reference sequence). The CDR3 consists of 17 residues. The CDR3 region is CASSSKLQGARITEAFF. CDR3 bases: TGTGCCAGCAGTTCGAAATTACAGGGGGCGCGAATAACTGAAGCTTTCTTT.

Only a few counts were recorded for this clone. The CDR3 loop is CASSLYQQGAYGYTF. CDR3 nucleotide sequence: TGTGCCAGCAGTCTCTACCAACAGGGGGCTTATGGCTACACCTTC. This sequence joins TRBV6-5 and TRBJ1-2; 9 nucleotides match TRBD1. The J segment lost 5 bases and the V segment lost 5 bases, leaving 9 bases of the junction unmatched. This CDR3 comprises 15 residues. Germline values: CDR1 MNHEY, CDR2 SVGAGI.

This clone was found a few times. The chain carries TRBV6-5 and TRBJ1-3; D remains unclear. The germline gives CDR1 MNHEY, CDR2 SVGAGI. CDR3 length: 15 residues. V gave up 6 bases and J gave up 0 bases, with 12 bases separating them. The CDR3 sequence: CASSEQLYSGNTIYF. The CDR3 DNA is TGTGCCAGCAGCGAACAGCTCTACTCTGGAAACACCATATATTTT.

The J gene is TRBJ1-2, the V gene TRBV19; weak D call: TRBD1 (6 bases). CDR3 length equals 13 residues. Trimming left V 6 bases short and J 4 bases short, with 12 bases between. Germline V gene sequence: CDR1 LNHDA, CDR2 SQIVND (reference sequence). The CDR3 region is CASSPDSVYGYTF. The CDR3 nucleotides read TGTGCCAGTAGCCCGGACAGTGTCTATGGCTACACCTTC.

This clone came up once. The chain joins TRBV13 to TRBJ1-1; D unresolved. The CDR3 sequence is 12 residues long. V dropped 4 bases and J dropped 9 bases, with 12 bases sitting between them. Germline V gene data show CDR1 as PRHDT and CDR2 as FYEKMQ (reference sequence). The CDR3 DNA reads TGTGCCAGCAGCTCGCGGCCGGTTAAAGCTTTCTTT. Translated: CASSSRPVKAFF.